The table lists the clone carrying this TCR beta chain with a count of one. Its antigen is currently unknown. Blood sampling took place at baseline, cycle 4 day 1, and cycle 7 day 1. The sample comes from a study of OX40 agonist ivuxolimab in advanced cancers. Findings and limits, study-wide: There were, on average, more expanded clones in CD8+ T cells than in CD4+. In the 0.1 to 3.0 mg/kg range, CD4+ and CD8+ blood T cells had expanded clonally by week 6. It was also the case that some nonresponders had low normalized T-cell clonal expansion.

Germline CDR1 is SGHKS and CDR2 is YYEKEE (reference sequence). The CDR3 has 15 residues. Losses at the gene ends were 4 bases for V and 2 bases for J; bases not matched to a gene: 2. Method: immunoSEQ multiplex PCR; TCRdb's copy keeps in-frame clones and lacks some. This sample carries some 98,000 clones, roughly nine tenths of them seen once, and the ten largest clones take roughly 0.31%. This clonotype originated in an adult with an advanced solid tumor such as melanoma, head and neck, liver or kidney cancer. Material: CD4+ or CD8+ T cells sorted from blood, obtained in a trial of the OX40 agonist ivuxolimab. V gene TRBV5-5 combines with J gene TRBJ2-1; the match to TRBD1 covers 11 bases. CDR3 sequence: CASSMGQGAYNEQFF. CDR3 nucleotide sequence: TGTGCCAGCAGCATGGGACAGGGGGCCTACAATGAGCAGTTCTTC.